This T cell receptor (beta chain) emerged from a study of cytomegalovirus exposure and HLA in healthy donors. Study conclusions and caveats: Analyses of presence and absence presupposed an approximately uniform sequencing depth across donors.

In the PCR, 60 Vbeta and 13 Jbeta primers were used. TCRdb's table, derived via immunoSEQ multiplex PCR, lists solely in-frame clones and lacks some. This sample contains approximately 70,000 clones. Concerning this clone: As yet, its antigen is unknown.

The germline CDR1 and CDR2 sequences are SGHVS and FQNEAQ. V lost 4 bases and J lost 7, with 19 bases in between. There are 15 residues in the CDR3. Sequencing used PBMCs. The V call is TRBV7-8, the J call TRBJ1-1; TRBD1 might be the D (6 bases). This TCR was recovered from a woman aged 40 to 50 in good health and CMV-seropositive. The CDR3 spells CASSSFPGQRDEAFF. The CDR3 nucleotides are TGTGCCAGCAGCTCGTTCCCCGGACAGAGGGATGAAGCTTTCTTT.